What follows is one T cell receptor (beta chain) and its context. Its antigen remains unidentified. No much larger clone is present one base from it, and per-base qualities are unavailable. Counted from cysteine to valine, this CDR3 has 14 amino acids. Left in the record is the CDR3 DNA by itself, 42 bases read in frame from the first base. The junction carries 11 bases between V and J, which are trimmed by 5 bases and 0 bases respectively. As encoded in the germline V gene (reference sequence), CDR1 is LNHDA while CDR2 is SQIVND. The data were obtained in a study of blood T cell repertoires in COVID-19 (dated by TCRdb to about 2020). Some background on the complete study: The collaborator samples originated in the United States, Italy and Spain and spanned the acute and convalescent phases of COVID-19. Where available, HLA class I and class II types were obtained from metadata supplied by the sample provider rather than from assay-based typing. The repertoires were made available in a free public database intended to serve as a resource for research on the immune response to SARS-CoV-2. The prospective study material was composed of cDNA or gDNA derived from T cells, B-cell-depleted T cells, or PBMCs. The samples were drawn from two sources: the first 160 participants of the ongoing ImmuneRACE study, and 1,200 or so subjects contributed by 6 global collaborators. Deeply sampled blood TCRbeta repertoires from subjects exposed to, actively infected with, or recovered from COVID-19 were included in the dataset. A de-identified subject ID, COVID-19 status, age in years and sex were almost always included in the sample metadata. Results the study describes overall, beyond this receptor: Clinical and demographic metadata were provided uncurated, with the amount varying by source and participant.

Each collaborating institution followed its own protocols to collect whole blood in K2EDTA tubes. For TCRbeta analysis, collaborators shipped samples in one of three forms: frozen whole blood, isolated PBMCs, or DNA extracted from either of those sample types. TCRbeta CDR3 regions were amplified from genomic DNA using the immunoSEQ Assay, a bias-controlled multiplex PCR. The authors' pipeline ran thus. The number of nucleated cells in each sample was estimated from the amplification of reference gene primers within the assay. To quantify the absolute abundance of each unique TCRbeta CDR3 rearrangement, sequence reads were collapsed and filtered. For each sample, productive Simpson clonality was calculated as the square root of Simpson's diversity index across productive rearrangements. The table comes from immuneACCESS by way of TCRdb, which keeps in-frame sequences with V and J called. Part of the clones is missing from these tables; in studies checked, under half for an unresolved V gene and the rest for unknown reasons. V and J calls and clone size come straight from that table; D and trimming were deduced from the DNA. The sample table holds about 170,000 clones, of which around 87% were seen once. The ten most abundant clones make up roughly 3.7% of the sample.

Input material: peripheral blood. This receptor was identified in a man aged 18 to 35 with active or convalescent COVID-19. Rearrangement joined TRBV19 to TRBJ2-7; the D gene cannot be resolved reliably. The CDR3 region reads CASSFGRNSYEQYV. The DNA is TGTGCCAGTAGTTTTGGCAGAAACTCCTACGAGCAGTACGTC.